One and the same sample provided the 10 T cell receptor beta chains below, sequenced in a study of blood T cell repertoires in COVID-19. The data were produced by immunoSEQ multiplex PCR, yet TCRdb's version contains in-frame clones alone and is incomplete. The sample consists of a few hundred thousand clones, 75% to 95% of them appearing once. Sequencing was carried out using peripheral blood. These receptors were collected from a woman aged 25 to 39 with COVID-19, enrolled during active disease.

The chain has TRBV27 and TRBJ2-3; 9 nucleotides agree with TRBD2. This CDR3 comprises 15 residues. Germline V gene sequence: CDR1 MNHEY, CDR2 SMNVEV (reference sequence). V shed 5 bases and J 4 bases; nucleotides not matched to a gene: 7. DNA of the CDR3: TGTGCCAGCAGTACCTCAGCGGGAGGCCCAGATACGCAGTATTTT. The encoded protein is CASSTSAGGPDTQYF.

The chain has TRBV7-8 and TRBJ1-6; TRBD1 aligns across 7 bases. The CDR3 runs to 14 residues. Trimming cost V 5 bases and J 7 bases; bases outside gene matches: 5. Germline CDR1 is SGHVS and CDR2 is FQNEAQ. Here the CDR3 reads CASSRDRANSPLHF. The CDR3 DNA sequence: TGTGCCAGCAGCCGAGACAGGGCCAATTCACCCCTCCACTTT.

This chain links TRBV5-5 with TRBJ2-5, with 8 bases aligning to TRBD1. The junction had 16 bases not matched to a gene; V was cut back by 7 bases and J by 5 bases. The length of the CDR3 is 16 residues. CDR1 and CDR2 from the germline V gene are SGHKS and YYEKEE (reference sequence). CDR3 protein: CASGSGTLDRVETQYF. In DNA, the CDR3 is TGTGCCAGCGGCTCCGGGACCCTGGACAGGGTGGAGACCCAGTACTTC.

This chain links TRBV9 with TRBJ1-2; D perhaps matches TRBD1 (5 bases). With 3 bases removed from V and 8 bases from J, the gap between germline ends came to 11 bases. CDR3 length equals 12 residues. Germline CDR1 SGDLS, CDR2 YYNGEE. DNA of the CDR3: TGTGCCAGCAGCGGCGGACAAGTAGGCTACACCTTC. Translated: CASSGGQVGYTF.

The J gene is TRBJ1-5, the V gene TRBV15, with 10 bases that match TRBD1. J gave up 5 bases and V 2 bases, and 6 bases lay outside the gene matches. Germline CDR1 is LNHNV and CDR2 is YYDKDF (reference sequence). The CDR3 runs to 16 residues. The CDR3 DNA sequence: TGTGCCACCAGCAGATCAGCCGGGACAGGGGATCAGCCCCAGCATTTT. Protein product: CATSRSAGTGDQPQHF.

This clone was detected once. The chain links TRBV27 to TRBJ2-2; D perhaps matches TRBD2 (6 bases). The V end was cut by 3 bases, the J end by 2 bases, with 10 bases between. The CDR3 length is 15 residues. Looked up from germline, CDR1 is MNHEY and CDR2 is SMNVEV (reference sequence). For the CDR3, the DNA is TGTGCCAGCAGTTTTACCGGGGGTAACACCGGGGAGCTGTTTTTT. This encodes CASSFTGGNTGELFF.

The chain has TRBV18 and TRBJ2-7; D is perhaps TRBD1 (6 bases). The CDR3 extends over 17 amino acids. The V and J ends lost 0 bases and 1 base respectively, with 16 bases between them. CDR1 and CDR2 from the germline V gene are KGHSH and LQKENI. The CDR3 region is CASSPPGAEAFSYEQYF. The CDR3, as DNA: TGTGCCAGCTCACCACCGGGGGCAGAGGCTTTTTCCTACGAGCAGTACTTC.

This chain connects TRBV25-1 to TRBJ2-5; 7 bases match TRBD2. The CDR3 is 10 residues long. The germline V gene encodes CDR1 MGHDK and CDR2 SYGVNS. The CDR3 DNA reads TGTGGGACTAGAGGGGAGACCCAGTACTTC. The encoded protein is CGTRGETQYF. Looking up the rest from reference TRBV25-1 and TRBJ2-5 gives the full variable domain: EADIYQTPRYLVIGTGKKITLECSQTMGHDKMYWYQQDPGMELHLIHYSYGVNSTEKGDLSSESTVSRIRTEHFPLTLESARPSHTSQYLCGTRGETQYFGPGTRLLVL.

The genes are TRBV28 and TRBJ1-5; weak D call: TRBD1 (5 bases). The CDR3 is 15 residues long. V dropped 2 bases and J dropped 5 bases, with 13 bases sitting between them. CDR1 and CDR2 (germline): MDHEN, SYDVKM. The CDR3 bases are TGTGCCAGCAGTTTAGAGGGTCGGGGGGATCAGCCCCAGCATTTT. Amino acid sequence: CASSLEGRGDQPQHF.

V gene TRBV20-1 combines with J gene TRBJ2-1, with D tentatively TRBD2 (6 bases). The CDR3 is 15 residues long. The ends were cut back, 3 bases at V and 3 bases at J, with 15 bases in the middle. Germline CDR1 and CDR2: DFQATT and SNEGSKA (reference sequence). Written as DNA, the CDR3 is TGCAGTGCTAGTATCCCCCACGGGAGCTACAATGAGCAGTTCTTC. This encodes CSASIPHGSYNEQFF.